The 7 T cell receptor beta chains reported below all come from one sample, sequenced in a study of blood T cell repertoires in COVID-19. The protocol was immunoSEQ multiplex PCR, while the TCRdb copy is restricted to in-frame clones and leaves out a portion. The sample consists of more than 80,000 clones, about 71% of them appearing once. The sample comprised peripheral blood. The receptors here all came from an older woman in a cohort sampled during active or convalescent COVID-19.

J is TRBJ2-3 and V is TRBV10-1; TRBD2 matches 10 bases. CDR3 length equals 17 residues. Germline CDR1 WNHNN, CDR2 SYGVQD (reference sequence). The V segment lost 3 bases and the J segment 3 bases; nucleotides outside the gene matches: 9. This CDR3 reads CASSESAGGLKTDTQYF. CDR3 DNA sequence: TGCGCCAGCAGTGAATCAGCGGGGGGGCTCAAAACAGATACGCAGTATTTT.

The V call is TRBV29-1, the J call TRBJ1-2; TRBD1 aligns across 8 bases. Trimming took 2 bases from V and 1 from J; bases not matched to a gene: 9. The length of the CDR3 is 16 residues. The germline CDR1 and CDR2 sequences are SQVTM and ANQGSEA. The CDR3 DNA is TGCAGCGTTGAATCATTACGGGGACAGGATAACTATGGCTACACCTTC. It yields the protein CSVESLRGQDNYGYTF. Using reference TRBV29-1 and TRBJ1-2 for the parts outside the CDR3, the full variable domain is SAVISQKPSRDICQRGTSLTIQCQVDSQVTMMFWYRQQPGQSLTLIATANQGSEATYESGFVIDKFPISRPNLTFSTLTVSNMSPEDSSIYLCSVESLRGQDNYGYTFGSGTRLTVV.

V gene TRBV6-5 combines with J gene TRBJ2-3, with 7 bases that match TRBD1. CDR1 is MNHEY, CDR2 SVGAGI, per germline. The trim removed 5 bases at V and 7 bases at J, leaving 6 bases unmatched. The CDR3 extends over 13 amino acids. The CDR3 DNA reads TGTGCCAGCAGTCCACAGGGGCGGCATACGCAGTATTTT. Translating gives CASSPQGRHTQYF.

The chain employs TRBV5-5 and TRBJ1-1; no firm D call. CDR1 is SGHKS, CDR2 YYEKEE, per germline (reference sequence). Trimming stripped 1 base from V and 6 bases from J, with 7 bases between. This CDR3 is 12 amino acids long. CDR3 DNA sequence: TGTGCCAGCAGCTTGACGCGGGCTGAAGCTTTCTTT. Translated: CASSLTRAEAFF.

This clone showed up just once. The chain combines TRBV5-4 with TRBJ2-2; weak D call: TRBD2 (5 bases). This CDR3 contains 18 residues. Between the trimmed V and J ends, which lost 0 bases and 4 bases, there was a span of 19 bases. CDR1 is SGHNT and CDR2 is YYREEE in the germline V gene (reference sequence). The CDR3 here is CASSLAGSVSPGTGELFF. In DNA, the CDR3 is TGTGCCAGCAGCTTGGCGGGTAGCGTGTCCCCGGGCACCGGGGAGCTGTTTTTT.

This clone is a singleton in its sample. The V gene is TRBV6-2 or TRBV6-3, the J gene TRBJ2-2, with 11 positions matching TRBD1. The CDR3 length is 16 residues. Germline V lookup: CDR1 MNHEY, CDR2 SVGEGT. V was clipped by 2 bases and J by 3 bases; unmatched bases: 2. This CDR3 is CASSYRDRGYTGELFF. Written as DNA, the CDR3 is TGTGCCAGCAGTTACAGGGACAGGGGGTACACCGGGGAGCTGTTTTTT.

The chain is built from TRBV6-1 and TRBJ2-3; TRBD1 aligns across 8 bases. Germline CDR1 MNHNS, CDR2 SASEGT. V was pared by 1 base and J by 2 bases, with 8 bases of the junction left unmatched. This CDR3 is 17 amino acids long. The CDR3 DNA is TGTGCCAGCAGTGAAGAGACCAGGGGGCTTATCACAGATACGCAGTATTTT. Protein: CASSEETRGLITDTQYF.